This T cell receptor (beta chain) was captured by sequencing in a study of T cells in women clearing cervical HPV infection. The study's findings and limits: Unknown T-cell numbers per sample may underlie the richness differences. CIN3+ cases had significantly higher TCR richness than controls; evenness did not differ. A classifier using richness and V gene abundances reached an AUC of under 0.9.

Worth noting for this clone: Its cognate antigen is unknown. The read terminates 3 residues before the CDR3 end, so the remaining end is supplied by the germline J gene.

Trimming pared 2 bases from V and 0 bases from J, leaving 5 bases between. Germline loops: CDR1 LGHNT, CDR2 FRNRAP. The CDR3 has 14 residues. Sequencing used immunoSEQ multiplex PCR; TCRdb keeps in-frame clones, though not all of them. The sample table sets out 25,000 to 35,000 clones. Sequencing was done on a sample of blood buffy coat. The gene calls are TRBV12-5 and TRBJ1-3; D ambiguous. The sequence was obtained from a woman between 18 and 70 years old with a cervical HPV16 infection that either progressed to CIN3+ or cleared (not recorded which). CDR3 amino acids: CASGLFLSGNTIYF. Incomplete CDR3 DNA: TGTGCTAGTGGTTTGTTCCTCTCTGGAAACACC.